The 30 T cell receptor beta chains listed next were all sequenced from one sample in a study of blood T cell repertoires in COVID-19. Profiled with immunoSEQ multiplex PCR; TCRdb holds only in-frame clones, not every one. Of 400,000 to 550,000 clones in the sample, around 89% were seen once. The specimen sequenced was peripheral blood. The receptor source for this set is a woman aged 25 to 39 with acute or convalescent COVID-19.

This chain joins TRBV9 and TRBJ2-3; maybe TRBD1 (5 bases). Germline V gives CDR1 SGDLS, CDR2 YYNGEE. The CDR3 spans 15 residues. V lost 4 bases, J lost 0 bases, and 12 bases lay in between. CDR3 DNA sequence: TGTGCCAGCAGCCCCGACAGTCCTAGCACAGATACGCAGTATTTT. This translates into CASSPDSPSTDTQYF.

The V and J genes are TRBV9 and TRBJ1-2, with D maybe TRBD1 (5 bases). The CDR3 spans 17 residues. Germline V gene sequence: CDR1 SGDLS, CDR2 YYNGEE. The ends were cut back, 4 bases at V and 1 base at J, with 20 bases in the middle. CDR3 in DNA: TGTGCCAGCAGCTCACTCCAAGGGGCACGGAGTAACTATGGCTACACCTTC. It yields the protein CASSSLQGARSNYGYTF.

The chain uses TRBV6-5 and TRBJ1-3; the D gene is possibly TRBD1 (5 bases). V was pared by 10 bases and J by 2 bases, with 15 bases between. Germline V gene data show CDR1 as MNHEY and CDR2 as SVGAGI. CDR3 length: 14 residues. Written as DNA, the CDR3 is TGTGCCACGAAGCGGGGGATGGCTGGAAACACCATATATTTT. Its protein product is CATKRGMAGNTIYF.

This chain connects TRBV5-6 to TRBJ1-2; the match to TRBD1 covers 7 bases. Germline lookup yields CDR1 SGHDT and CDR2 YYEEEE. Trimming took 5 bases from V and 2 from J; bases not matched to a gene: 9. This CDR3 spans 15 amino acids. The CDR3 loop reads CASRQTGAGNYGYTF. CDR3 bases: TGTGCCAGCAGGCAAACAGGGGCGGGAAACTATGGCTACACCTTC. The variable domain in full, with the rest retrieved from reference TRBV5-6 and TRBJ1-2, is DAGVTQSPTHLIKTRGQQVTLRCSPKSGHDTVSWYQQALGQGPQFIFQYYEEEERQRGNFPDRFSGHQFPNYSSELNVNALLLGDSALYLCASRQTGAGNYGYTFGSGTRLTVV.

The V call is TRBV15, the J call TRBJ1-6; weak D call: TRBD1 (5 bases). The V end lost 1 base, the J end lost 5 bases, and 9 bases lay between the germline ends. The CDR3 covers 15 residues. The germline CDR1 and CDR2 sequences are LNHNV and YYDKDF (reference sequence). This CDR3 is CATSRGTGDNSPLHF. DNA for the CDR3: TGTGCCACCAGCAGAGGTACGGGGGATAATTCACCCCTCCACTTT.

The chain links TRBV30 to TRBJ2-1; D unclear. Between the trimmed V and J ends, which lost 5 bases and 1 base, there was a span of 6 bases. CDR1 GTSNPN and CDR2 SVGIG come from the germline V gene (reference sequence). The CDR3 runs to 12 residues. The CDR3 sequence is CAWRPSYNEQFF. The CDR3 DNA follows: TGTGCCTGGCGTCCGTCCTACAATGAGCAGTTCTTC.

The chain employs TRBV27 and TRBJ2-5; no definite D call. The V gene's germline CDR1 is MNHEY and CDR2 SMNVEV (reference sequence). V was clipped by 5 bases and J by 3 bases, with 16 bases between them. The CDR3 length is 15 residues. In DNA, the CDR3 is TGTGCCAGCAGTATCTCACAGACCAGGAAAGAGACCCAGTACTTC. It is translated as CASSISQTRKETQYF.

J is TRBJ2-5 and V is TRBV6-5; D remains ambiguous. Between the trimmed V and J ends, which lost 6 bases and 6 bases, there was a span of 11 bases. The germline V gene has CDR1 MNHEY and CDR2 SVGAGI. CDR3 length equals 12 residues. In nucleotides, the CDR3 is TGTGCCAGCAGCTCTACCACGAAGACCCAGTACTTC. Protein: CASSSTTKTQYF.

The table lists this clone with a count of one. This sequence joins TRBV6-5 and TRBJ2-3, with 10 bases lining up with TRBD1. Trimming cost V 7 bases and J 3 bases; bases outside gene matches: 4. The CDR3 is 14 amino acids. From germline, CDR1 is MNHEY and CDR2 SVGAGI. The CDR3 reads CASKRDRGTDTQYF. For the CDR3, the DNA is TGTGCCAGCAAGCGGGACAGGGGTACAGATACGCAGTATTTT.

This clone appeared a single time. The V and J genes are TRBV12-3 or TRBV12-4 and TRBJ1-6; a possible D gene is TRBD1 (6 bases). The CDR3 has 12 residues. The ends were cut back, 4 bases at V and 13 bases at J, with 11 bases in the middle. The CDR3 spells CASSYSGGPLHF. The CDR3 bases are TGTGCCAGCAGTTATAGTGGGGGCCCCCTCCACTTT.

The V gene is TRBV28, the J gene TRBJ2-1, with D possibly being TRBD1 (5 bases). V lost 4 bases and J 10 bases, leaving 17 bases between the germline ends. This CDR3 contains 14 residues. Germline V gene sequence: CDR1 MDHEN, CDR2 SYDVKM. CDR3 in DNA: TGTGCCAGCAGTTCCCCGGGTGGGGCCCGCGAGCAGTTCTTC. This codes for CASSSPGGAREQFF.

The gene calls are TRBV9 and TRBJ2-7; 7 bases match TRBD2. There are 15 residues in the CDR3. Trimming cost V 2 bases and J 2 bases; bases outside gene matches: 7. Germline CDR1 reads SGDLS; CDR2 reads YYNGEE. This chain's CDR3 is CASSVGTTPPYEQYF. The CDR3, as DNA: TGTGCCAGCAGCGTCGGGACTACCCCCCCCTACGAGCAGTACTTC.

This chain links TRBV6-6 with TRBJ1-6; 8 bases align to TRBD1. V gave up 7 bases and J gave up 11 bases; unmatched junction bases: 4. This CDR3 comprises 12 residues. CDR1 and CDR2 from the germline V gene are MNHNY and SVGAGI (reference sequence). The CDR3 DNA reads as TGTGCCAGCAACCCAGGGGGCCCACCCCTCCACTTT. The encoded protein is CASNPGGPPLHF.

This sequence joins TRBV7-2 and TRBJ1-2, with 7 positions matching TRBD1. V was pared by 5 bases and J by 4 bases, with 7 bases of the junction left unmatched. The germline gives CDR1 SGHTA, CDR2 FQGNSA. The CDR3 contains 14 residues. CDR3 sequence: CASSTRQGAYGYTF. The CDR3 coding sequence is TGTGCCAGCAGCACCCGACAGGGAGCCTATGGCTACACCTTC.

The chain has TRBV7-9 and TRBJ1-1, with D uncertain. CDR3 size: 12 residues. Germline V lookup: CDR1 SEHNR, CDR2 FQNEAQ (reference sequence). Trimming cost V 3 bases and J 5 bases, with 7 bases left between them. The chain's CDR3 is CASSFPGTEAFF. CDR3 in DNA: TGTGCCAGCAGCTTTCCCGGGACTGAAGCTTTCTTT.

The chain combines TRBV19 with TRBJ2-1; 10 bases fit TRBD2. Germline V gives CDR1 LNHDA, CDR2 SQIVND (reference sequence). The junction had 18 bases not matched to a gene; V was cut back by 4 bases and J by 0 bases. This CDR3 is built from 21 residues. CDR3 amino acids: CASSSLWSPSGGLSSYNEQFF. The CDR3 nucleotides read TGTGCCAGTAGTAGCCTATGGTCGCCTAGCGGGGGCCTAAGCTCCTACAATGAGCAGTTCTTC.

V gene TRBV6-2 or TRBV6-3 combines with J gene TRBJ2-4, with 9 nucleotides matching TRBD1. After removal of 4 bases from V and 0 bases from J, the junction contained 10 bases not matched to a gene. Germline loops: CDR1 MNHEY, CDR2 SVGEGT. CDR3 length equals 18 residues. CDR3 region: CASSSRTGDVLAKNIQYF. Here the CDR3 DNA reads TGTGCCAGCAGTTCCCGGACAGGGGATGTCCTAGCCAAAAACATTCAGTACTTC.

V is TRBV11-2 and J is TRBJ2-7; 8 bases are a match to TRBD2. Germline CDR1 reads SGHAT; CDR2 reads FQNNGV. Losses at the gene ends were 0 bases for V and 2 bases for J; bases not matched to a gene: 3. This CDR3 is 15 amino acids long. The CDR3 spells CASSLERGDTYEQYF. The CDR3, as DNA: TGTGCCAGCAGCTTAGAGCGGGGGGACACCTACGAGCAGTACTTC.

The chain uses TRBV25-1 and TRBJ1-4; 8 bases agree with TRBD1. With V trimmed by 5 bases and J by 3 bases, 5 bases remained unmatched. This CDR3 is built from 15 residues. Germline V gene lookup returns CDR1 MGHDK and CDR2 SYGVNS. In DNA, the CDR3 is TGTGCCAGCAGTAACCCCAGGGGGCCTAATGAAAAACTGTTTTTT. Translation: CASSNPRGPNEKLFF.

This chain connects TRBV4-2 to TRBJ2-3; D unresolved. The germline V gene encodes CDR1 LGHNA and CDR2 YNFKEQ. This CDR3 region has 16 residues. V lost 1 base and J 1 base, leaving 12 bases between the germline ends. CDR3 in DNA: TGTGCCAGCAGCCAAGGTTCGGTAGCAGGCACAGATACGCAGTATTTT. Encoded protein: CASSQGSVAGTDTQYF.

The chain employs TRBV10-3 and TRBJ2-6, with D uncertain. Germline CDR1 ENHRY, CDR2 SYGVKD. The ends were cut back, 6 bases at V and 0 bases at J, with 6 bases in the middle. The CDR3 has 14 residues. This CDR3 reads CAIRAPSGANVLTF. CDR3 nucleotides: TGTGCCATCAGGGCACCCTCTGGGGCCAACGTCCTGACTTTC.

The chain employs TRBV9 and TRBJ1-4; no clear D gene. This CDR3 comprises 11 residues. The V end lost 5 bases, the J end lost 8 bases, and 7 bases lay between the germline ends. Germline lookup yields CDR1 SGDLS and CDR2 YYNGEE. CDR3 DNA sequence: TGTGCCAGCAGTGGCGGCGAAAAACTGTTTTTT. Amino acid sequence: CASSGGEKLFF.

V usage is TRBV14 and J usage is TRBJ2-1; 8 nucleotides line up with TRBD2. The CDR3 loop spans 17 amino acids. V shed 0 bases and J 4 bases; nucleotides not matched to a gene: 8. Germline lookup yields CDR1 SGHDN and CDR2 FVKESK. The CDR3 here is CASSQDERGRFYNEQFF. The CDR3, as DNA: TGTGCCAGCAGCCAAGACGAGCGGGGGCGTTTTTACAATGAGCAGTTCTTC.

In DNA, the CDR3 is TGTGCCAGCAGTGCGGTGGCAGGTTCCCAAGAGACCCAGTACTTC. As protein: CASSAVAGSQETQYF. The V and J genes are TRBV6-4 and TRBJ2-5, with D unclear. The V gene lost 4 bases and the J gene lost 1 base, with 13 bases spanning the gap. Germline loops: CDR1 MRHNA, CDR2 SNTAGT. CDR3 length: 15 amino acids.

In nucleotides, the CDR3 is TGTGCCAGCAGCTCACAAGGACACTTAGGGTATGGCTACACCTTC. It yields the protein CASSSQGHLGYGYTF. The chain employs TRBV9 and TRBJ1-2; TRBD1 might be the D (5 bases). V lost 4 bases to trimming and J lost 5 bases, with 18 bases between them. The CDR3 contains 15 residues. Germline V gene lookup returns CDR1 SGDLS and CDR2 YYNGEE.

The rearrangement links TRBV3-1 (or the pseudogene TRBV3-2) to TRBJ2-5; TRBD2 aligns across 8 bases. The length of the CDR3 is 11 residues. CDR1 is LGHDT and CDR2 is YNNKEL in the germline V gene (reference sequence). CDR3 coding DNA: TGTGTAGCGGGGCCGCAAGAGACCCAGTACTTC. Translation: CVAGPQETQYF.

J is TRBJ2-5 and V is TRBV7-8; 9 bases map to TRBD2. This CDR3 has 15 amino acids. V shed 3 bases, J shed 5 bases, and the junction held 7 bases outside the gene matches. Germline V gene lookup returns CDR1 SGHVS and CDR2 FQNEAQ. The CDR3 DNA reads as TGTGCCAGCAGCTTGAGACTAGCGGCAAAGGAGACCCAGTACTTC. Protein sequence: CASSLRLAAKETQYF.

This clone was seen more than once but under ten times. This CDR3 is also generated by other DNA sequences in the sample. The chain employs TRBV6-1 and TRBJ1-5, with D unclear. This CDR3 has 13 amino acids. V lost 3 bases, J lost 4 bases, and 7 bases lay in between. Germline CDR1 MNHNS, CDR2 SASEGT. The CDR3 protein is CASSDRGNQPQHF. CDR3 DNA: TGTGCCAGCAGTGATCGGGGAAATCAGCCCCAGCATTTT.

The V gene is TRBV6-5, the J gene TRBJ2-5, with D possibly TRBD2 on 5 matching bases. The CDR3 covers 12 residues. Germline V CDR1 and CDR2: MNHEY, SVGAGI. V was cut by 6 bases and J by 5 bases, with 10 bases left in between. This CDR3 reads CASSPKRETQYF. CDR3 in DNA: TGTGCCAGCAGCCCCAAGCGGGAGACCCAGTACTTC.

The chain joins TRBV19 to TRBJ2-7; 8 nucleotides agree with TRBD1. The V gene's germline CDR1 is LNHDA and CDR2 SQIVND (reference sequence). The CDR3 spans 14 residues. Unmatched junction bases numbered 3, after V lost 3 bases and J lost 2 bases. The CDR3 DNA is TGTGCCAGTAGTATGGGCAGGGGGCCCTACGAGCAGTACTTC. It yields the protein CASSMGRGPYEQYF.